This TCR beta chain originates from a study of blood T cell repertoires in COVID-19. Background on the study: The analysed material was cDNA or gDNA that came from T cells, B-cell-depleted T cells, or PBMCs.

Regarding this clone: Other DNA sequences within the sample encode an identical CDR3.

Clones were read by immunoSEQ multiplex PCR, and TCRdb kept only the in-frame ones, dropping some. This table has approximately 160,000 clones, 83% appearing once. CDR3 length equals 14 residues. Per the germline V gene, CDR1 is SGHDT and CDR2 is YYEEEE. Trimming removed 1 base at V and 0 bases at J, with 8 bases between. Recruitment covered under 25 US areas and drew participants whose ages spanned roughly 18 to 90 years. Cohorts were determined from participant-reported clinical history. Donors in Cohort 3 counted as recovered after two negative PCRs, clearance, or symptom resolution. The chain employs TRBV5-6 and TRBJ2-7, with D possibly being TRBD2 (7 bases). This clonotype was sampled from a woman in her forties or fifties who had recovered from COVID-19. What was sequenced was PBMCs or T cells enriched from blood (not recorded which). CDR3 in amino acids: CASSLRGGSYEQYV. For the CDR3, the DNA is TGTGCCAGCAGCTTGAGGGGGGGCTCCTACGAGCAGTACGTC.